A single sample gave rise to the 30 T cell receptor beta chains below, sequenced in a study of blood T cell repertoires in COVID-19. Sequencing used immunoSEQ multiplex PCR; TCRdb keeps in-frame clones, though not all of them. The sample holds around 100,000 clones, 80% to 95% seen once. Sequences were obtained from peripheral blood. These receptor sequences come from a man aged 70 or older with acute or convalescent COVID-19.

The chain is built from TRBV15 and TRBJ1-1; the match to TRBD1 covers 9 bases. Unmatched junction bases numbered 9, after V lost 5 bases and J lost 8 bases. The CDR3 length is 14 residues. The germline V gene has CDR1 LNHNV and CDR2 YYDKDF (reference sequence). The CDR3 is CATSERGQGSEAFF. CDR3 bases: TGTGCCACCAGCGAACGGGGACAGGGCTCGGAAGCTTTCTTT. Looking up the rest from reference TRBV15 and TRBJ1-1 gives the full variable domain: DAMVIQNPRYQVTQFGKPVTLSCSQTLNHNVMYWYQQKSSQAPKLLFHYYDKDFNNEADTPDNFQSRRPNTSFCFLDIRSPGLGDTAMYLCATSERGQGSEAFFGQGTRLTVV.

This clone was counted a single time. The DNA of the CDR3 is TGTGCCAGCAGTGAAGCGCTGGGCGGGAGTAAGCATGAGCAGTTCTTC. Its protein is CASSEALGGSKHEQFF. The genes are TRBV6-1 and TRBJ2-1, with TRBD2 matching over 7 bases. Trimming took 0 bases from V and 8 from J; bases not matched to a gene: 10. The germline gives CDR1 MNHNS, CDR2 SASEGT. The CDR3 totals 16 residues.

J is TRBJ1-3 and V is TRBV5-1; 7 bases line up with TRBD1. The CDR3 has 13 residues. V was pared by 8 bases and J by 4 bases, with 6 bases of the junction left unmatched. The germline CDR1 and CDR2 sequences are SGHRS and YFSETQ. The chain's CDR3 is CARGRDSGNTIYF. CDR3 sequence (DNA): TGCGCCAGGGGCCGGGACAGCGGAAACACCATATATTTT.

The gene calls are TRBV7-9 and TRBJ2-5; perhaps TRBD2 as D (5 bases). The CDR3 runs to 13 residues. V was trimmed by 3 bases and J by 5 bases, leaving 10 bases between them. CDR1 SEHNR and CDR2 FQNEAQ come from the germline V gene (reference sequence). CDR3 in DNA: TGTGCCAGCAGCTTCACTAGTTGGGAGACCCAGTACTTC. Encoded protein: CASSFTSWETQYF.

The chain links TRBV30 to TRBJ2-2; D perhaps matches TRBD1 (6 bases). V gave up 4 bases and J gave up 4 bases, with 10 bases separating them. The CDR3 covers 13 residues. Germline CDR1 GTSNPN, CDR2 SVGIG (reference sequence). CDR3 coding DNA: TGTGCCTGGAACAGGGTTGGCACCGGGGAGCTGTTTTTT. Translation: CAWNRVGTGELFF.

The chain recombines TRBV5-1 with TRBJ1-4; perhaps TRBD1 as D (5 bases). The CDR3 is 14 amino acids. The V end was cut by 4 bases, the J end by 5 bases, with 12 bases between. Germline values: CDR1 SGHRS, CDR2 YFSETQ. The CDR3 is CASSGGDGNEKLFF. Written as DNA, the CDR3 is TGCGCCAGCAGCGGGGGGGACGGCAATGAAAAACTGTTTTTT.

V gene TRBV5-8 combines with J gene TRBJ2-5, with 11 bases aligning to TRBD2. The V gene's germline CDR1 is SGHTS and CDR2 YDEGEE. Losses at the gene ends were 7 bases for V and 4 bases for J; bases not matched to a gene: 12. The CDR3 length is 16 residues. The CDR3 nucleotides read TGTGCCAGCCGAGCCGGGACTAGCGGTGATCGAGAGACCCAGTACTTC. It translates to CASRAGTSGDRETQYF.

This rearrangement joins TRBV6-6 to TRBJ1-5, with D perhaps matching TRBD1 (5 bases). There are 15 residues in the CDR3. Trimming left V 7 bases short and J 3 bases short, with 16 bases between. Germline CDR1 is MNHNY and CDR2 is SVGAGI (reference sequence). The CDR3 coding sequence is TGTGCCAGCAAGCGGGACGGATCAGACAATCAGCCCCAGCATTTT. As protein: CASKRDGSDNQPQHF.

V and J are TRBV5-4 and TRBJ1-1; D is perhaps TRBD1 (6 bases). Between the trimmed V and J ends, which lost 4 bases and 4 bases, there was a span of 11 bases. The CDR3 consists of 13 residues. Germline V gives CDR1 SGHNT, CDR2 YYREEE (reference sequence). The CDR3 sequence: CASSTRGFTEAFF. Written as DNA, the CDR3 is TGTGCCAGCAGCACTAGGGGGTTCACTGAAGCTTTCTTT.

Only one count was recorded for this clone. The rearrangement uses TRBV4-1 and TRBJ1-2; possibly TRBD1 for D (6 bases). Germline assignment: CDR1 MGHRA and CDR2 YSYEKL. Trimming pared 3 bases from V and 3 bases from J, leaving 14 bases between. The CDR3 loop spans 15 amino acids. CDR3 region: CASSHPPPGDYGYTF. CDR3 coding DNA: TGCGCCAGCAGCCACCCCCCCCCAGGGGACTATGGCTACACCTTC.

By share, this clone counts as medium-sized. The rearrangement links TRBV4-1 to TRBJ1-4; D gene ambiguous. The CDR3 length is 16 residues. V shed 0 bases and J shed 7 bases, with 15 bases lying between them. The V gene's germline CDR1 is MGHRA and CDR2 YSYEKL. The CDR3 sequence: CASSQERVGWREKLFF. Here the CDR3 DNA reads TGCGCCAGCAGCCAAGAGCGCGTCGGGTGGCGTGAAAAACTGTTTTTT.

The chain joins TRBV2 to TRBJ2-1; TRBD2 aligns across 10 bases. The CDR3 totals 17 residues. The V segment lost 7 bases and the J segment 5 bases; nucleotides outside the gene matches: 14. In germline, CDR1 is SNHLY, CDR2 FYNNEI. The CDR3 sequence: CASTGRRAGGIHNEQFF. In nucleotides, the CDR3 is TGTGCCAGCACCGGACGAAGAGCGGGAGGGATCCACAATGAGCAGTTCTTC.

The chain recombines TRBV19 with TRBJ1-2; D possibly corresponds to TRBD1 (6 bases). Trimming removed 6 bases from V and 5 bases from J, with 22 bases in between. The CDR3 has 16 amino acids. In germline, CDR1 is LNHDA, CDR2 SQIVND (reference sequence). The CDR3 loop reads CASSPGQGGVSYGYTF. CDR3 coding DNA: TGTGCCAGTAGCCCTGGACAAGGGGGAGTGTCATATGGCTACACCTTC.

The chain links TRBV2 to TRBJ1-2; D remains unclear. Germline values: CDR1 SNHLY, CDR2 FYNNEI. Between the trimmed V and J ends, which lost 6 bases and 0 bases, there was a span of 8 bases. CDR3 length: 13 amino acids. The CDR3 DNA sequence: TGTGCCAGCAGCAGGAAGCCTAACTATGGCTACACCTTC. As protein: CASSRKPNYGYTF.

This clone was recorded once. The V call is TRBV7-9, the J call TRBJ2-7; D ambiguous. Trimming cost V 2 bases and J 0 bases, with 5 bases left between them. Germline CDR1 and CDR2: SEHNR and FQNEAQ (reference sequence). This CDR3 contains 13 residues. CDR3 in DNA: TGTGCCAGCAGCTTATACGGCTCCTACGAGCAGTACTTC. The encoded protein is CASSLYGSYEQYF.

The chain uses TRBV3-1 (or the pseudogene TRBV3-2) and TRBJ1-3; the D gene is possibly TRBD1 (6 bases). Trimming stripped 10 bases from V and 2 bases from J, with 12 bases between. Germline CDR1 and CDR2: LGHDT and YNNKEL (reference sequence). The CDR3 loop spans 13 amino acids. This CDR3 reads CAIAEGAGNTIYF. CDR3 bases: TGTGCCATCGCAGAGGGGGCTGGAAACACCATATATTTT.

The V and J genes are TRBV4-3 and TRBJ1-1; 9 nucleotides agree with TRBD1. V lost 1 base to trimming and J lost 6 bases; unmatched junction nucleotides: 3. CDR1 LGHNA and CDR2 YSLEER come from the germline V gene. The CDR3 is made up of 14 amino acids. The CDR3 DNA sequence: TGCGCCAGCAGCCAAGTTCGGACAGGGGCTGAAGCTTTCTTT. This translates into CASSQVRTGAEAFF.

This chain connects TRBV27 to TRBJ1-2; 8 nucleotides align to TRBD1. J lost 7 bases, V lost 4 bases, and 5 bases had no gene match. The CDR3 is 13 residues long. From germline, CDR1 is MNHEY and CDR2 SMNVEV (reference sequence). CDR3 in amino acids: CASSWTGLTGYTF. CDR3 coding DNA: TGTGCCAGCAGTTGGACAGGGTTGACTGGCTACACCTTC.

In nucleotides, the CDR3 is TGTGCCAGCAGCCCTCCGGCGGGAAAACTGTTTTTT. Its protein product is CASSPPAGKLFF. The chain joins TRBV7-6 to TRBJ1-4, with D hard to call. CDR1 SGHVS and CDR2 FNYEAQ come from the germline V gene. The CDR3 has 12 residues. The V end was cut by 5 bases, the J end by 10 bases, with 11 bases between.

This clone appeared a few times. The genes are TRBV7-8 and TRBJ2-3, with TRBD2 matching 13 bases. Germline trimming cut 1 base from V and 4 bases from J; bases unmatched to any gene: 2. Looked up from germline, CDR1 is SGHVS and CDR2 is FQNEAQ. This CDR3 is built from 16 residues. The CDR3 region has the DNA TGTGCCAGCAGCTTAGAACTAGCGGGAGGGGCAGATACGCAGTATTTT. It yields the protein CASSLELAGGADTQYF.

This rearrangement joins TRBV10-3 to TRBJ1-1; 7 nucleotides align to TRBD1. This CDR3 spans 14 amino acids. The V segment lost 2 bases and the J segment 3 bases; nucleotides outside the gene matches: 3. The germline gives CDR1 ENHRY, CDR2 SYGVKD. Written as DNA, the CDR3 is TGTGCCATCAGTGAGAGGCAGGGGGACACTGAAGCTTTCTTT. It yields the protein CAISERQGDTEAFF.

The J gene is TRBJ2-1, the V gene TRBV5-5; D might be TRBD2 (5 bases). V gave up 1 base and J gave up 3 bases, with 11 bases separating them. Per germline, CDR1 SGHKS and CDR2 YYEKEE (reference sequence). CDR3 length equals 15 residues. CDR3 in amino acids: CASSLWGEGYNEQFF. The DNA for the CDR3 is TGTGCCAGCAGCTTGTGGGGAGAGGGCTACAATGAGCAGTTCTTC. The whole variable domain, remainder taken from reference TRBV5-5 and TRBJ2-1, is DAGVTQSPTHLIKTRGQQVTLRCSPISGHKSVSWYQQVLGQGPQFIFQYYEKEERGRGNFPDRFSARQFPNYSSELNVNALLLGDSALYLCASSLWGEGYNEQFFGPGTRLTVL.

The V call is TRBV6-5, the J call TRBJ1-2, with 7 bases that match TRBD1. Trimming at V came to 2 bases and at J to 6 bases, leaving 12 bases not matched to a gene. The CDR3 loop spans 16 amino acids. Germline lookup yields CDR1 MNHEY and CDR2 SVGAGI. The CDR3 sequence is CASSYLGQIAYDGYTF. As DNA, the CDR3 is TGTGCCAGCAGTTACCTGGGACAGATAGCATATGATGGCTACACCTTC.

The chain employs TRBV7-2 and TRBJ2-5, with 11 bases aligning to TRBD2. The germline V gene encodes CDR1 SGHTA and CDR2 FQGNSA. J lost 5 bases, V lost 4 bases, and 9 bases had no gene match. This CDR3 contains 16 residues. The CDR3 sequence is CASSYSGGAQPETQYF. In DNA, the CDR3 is TGTGCCAGCAGCTATAGCGGGGGGGCGCAACCGGAGACCCAGTACTTC. Drawing the rest from reference TRBV7-2 and TRBJ2-5, the complete variable domain is GAGVSQSPSNKVTEKGKDVELRCDPISGHTALYWYRQSLGQGLEFLIYFQGNSAPDKSGLPSDRFSAERTGGSVSTLTIQRTQQEDSAVYLCASSYSGGAQPETQYFGPGTRLLVL.

This clone was counted between two and nine times. J is TRBJ2-7 and V is TRBV3-1 (or the pseudogene TRBV3-2); TRBD2 matches at 10 bases. This CDR3 region has 13 residues. CDR1 is LGHDT and CDR2 is YNNKEL in the germline V gene (reference sequence). DNA of the CDR3: TGTGCGAGTCAGCGGGAGGGACCTTACGAGCAGTACTTC. Its protein product is CASQREGPYEQYF.

This clone was counted a single time. CDR3 sequence reads: CASSYLAHTEAFF. CDR3 sequence (DNA): TGTGCCAGCAGTTACCTGGCCCACACTGAAGCTTTCTTT. The chain combines TRBV6-5 with TRBJ1-1; D call uncertain. Trimming left V 2 bases short and J 3 bases short, with 7 bases between. The CDR3 totals 13 residues. Germline lookup yields CDR1 MNHEY and CDR2 SVGAGI.

The chain uses TRBV12-3 or TRBV12-4 and TRBJ2-3; the D is unclear. The V gene lost 4 bases and the J gene lost 6 bases, with 8 bases spanning the gap. CDR3 length equals 12 residues. The CDR3 coding sequence is TGTGCCAGCAGTTCCTCTACTGATACGCAGTATTTT. It yields the protein CASSSSTDTQYF.

This sequence joins TRBV4-2 and TRBJ1-1, with a possible D match to TRBD1 (5 bases). The length of the CDR3 is 12 residues. The germline V gene encodes CDR1 LGHNA and CDR2 YNFKEQ. V was clipped by 4 bases and J by 6 bases, with 9 bases between them. In DNA, the CDR3 is TGTGCCAGCAGCCTCCCGGGGGCTGAAGCTTTCTTT. Protein product: CASSLPGAEAFF.

This sequence joins TRBV24-1 and TRBJ2-5, with 10 bases matching TRBD1. With 2 bases clipped from V and 5 bases from J, the junction kept 7 bases outside the gene matches. CDR1 KGHDR and CDR2 SFDVKD come from the germline V gene. CDR3 length equals 16 residues. The CDR3 region has the DNA TGTGCCACCAGTGATTCCCCGGGACAGGGGCGGGAGACCCAGTACTTC. It specifies CATSDSPGQGRETQYF.

The V and J genes are TRBV10-3 and TRBJ1-3; D might be TRBD1 (5 bases). The germline V gene has CDR1 ENHRY and CDR2 SYGVKD. This CDR3 contains 15 residues. Trimming left V 6 bases short and J 4 bases short, with 16 bases between. The CDR3 region is CAIRREGVLGNTIYF. The CDR3 DNA is TGTGCCATCAGGCGGGAAGGGGTCCTAGGAAACACCATATATTTT.